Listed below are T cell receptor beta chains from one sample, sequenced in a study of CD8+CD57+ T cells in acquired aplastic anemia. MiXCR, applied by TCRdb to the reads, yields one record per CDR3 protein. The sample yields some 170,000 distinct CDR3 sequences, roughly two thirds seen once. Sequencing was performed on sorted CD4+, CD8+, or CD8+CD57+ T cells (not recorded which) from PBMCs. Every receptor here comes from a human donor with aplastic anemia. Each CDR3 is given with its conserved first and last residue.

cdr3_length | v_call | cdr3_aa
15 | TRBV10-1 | CASSTTGTGRQPQHF
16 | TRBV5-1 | CASSLAGTVSSYEQYF
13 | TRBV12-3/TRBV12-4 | CASSPDKNTEAFF
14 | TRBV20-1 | CSAPRRIPYNEQFF
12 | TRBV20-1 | CSARETSGELFF
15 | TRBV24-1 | CATSDSGTGVGTQYF
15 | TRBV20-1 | CSAADRGQGTDTQYF
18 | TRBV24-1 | CATSGFKVRTDYTGELFF
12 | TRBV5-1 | CASSRERYEQYF
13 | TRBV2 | CASSLDREETQYF
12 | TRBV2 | CASSVQNTEAFF
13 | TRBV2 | CASRDSRDQPQHF
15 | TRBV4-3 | CASSQGRGTGYEQYF
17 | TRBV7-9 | CASSRLVPGTSYNEQFF
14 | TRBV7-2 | CASSLDLGGEKLFF
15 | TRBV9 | CASSVGASYGDTQYF
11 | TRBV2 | CASSLGGHQYF
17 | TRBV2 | CASSEVGTSGGAETQYF
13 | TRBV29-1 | CSVRGGATNEQFF
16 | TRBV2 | CASRGQGRVANTEAFF
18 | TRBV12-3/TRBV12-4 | CASSLAYSATSSYNEQFF
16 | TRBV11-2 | CASRPSKGATGYEQFF
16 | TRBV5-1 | CASSLGDSSSNQPQHF
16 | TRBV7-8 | CASSLAPGVNTGELFF
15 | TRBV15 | CATSRRRAMGDEQYF